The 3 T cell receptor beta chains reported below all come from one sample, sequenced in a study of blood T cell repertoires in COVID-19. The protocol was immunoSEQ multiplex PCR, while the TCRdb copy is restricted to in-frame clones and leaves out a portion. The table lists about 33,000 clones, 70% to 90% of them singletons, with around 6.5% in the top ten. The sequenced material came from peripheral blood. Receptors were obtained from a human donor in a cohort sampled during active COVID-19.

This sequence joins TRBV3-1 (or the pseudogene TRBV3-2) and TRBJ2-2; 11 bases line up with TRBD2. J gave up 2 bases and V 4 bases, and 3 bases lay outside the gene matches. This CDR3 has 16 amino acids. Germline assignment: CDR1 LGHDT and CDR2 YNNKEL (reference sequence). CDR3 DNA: TGTGCCAGCAGCCTCCTAGCGGGAGGTAACACCGGGGAGCTGTTTTTT. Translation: CASSLLAGGNTGELFF.

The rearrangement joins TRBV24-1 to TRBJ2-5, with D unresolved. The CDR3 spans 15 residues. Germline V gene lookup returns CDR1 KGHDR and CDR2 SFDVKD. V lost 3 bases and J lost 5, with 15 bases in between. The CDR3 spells CATSDPGAWAETQYF. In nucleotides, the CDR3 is TGTGCCACCAGTGATCCTGGCGCTTGGGCGGAGACCCAGTACTTC.

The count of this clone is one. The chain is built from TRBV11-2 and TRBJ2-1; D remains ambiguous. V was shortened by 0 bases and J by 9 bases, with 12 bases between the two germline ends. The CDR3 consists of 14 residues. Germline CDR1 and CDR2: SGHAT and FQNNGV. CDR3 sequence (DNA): TGTGCCAGCAGCTTAGATCCGTCTAGAGGTGAGCAGTTCTTC. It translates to CASSLDPSRGEQFF.